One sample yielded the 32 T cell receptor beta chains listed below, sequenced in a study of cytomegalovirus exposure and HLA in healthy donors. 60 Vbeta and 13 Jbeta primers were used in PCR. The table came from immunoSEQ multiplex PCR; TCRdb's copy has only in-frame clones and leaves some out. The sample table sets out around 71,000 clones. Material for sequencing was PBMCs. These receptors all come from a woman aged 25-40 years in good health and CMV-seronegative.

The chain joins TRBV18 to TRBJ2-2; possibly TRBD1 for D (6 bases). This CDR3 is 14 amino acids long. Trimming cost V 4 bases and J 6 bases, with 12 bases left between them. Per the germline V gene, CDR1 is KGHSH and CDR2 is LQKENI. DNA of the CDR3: TGTGCCAGCTCACTTAACAGGGACCCCGGGGAGCTGTTTTTT. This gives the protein CASSLNRDPGELFF.

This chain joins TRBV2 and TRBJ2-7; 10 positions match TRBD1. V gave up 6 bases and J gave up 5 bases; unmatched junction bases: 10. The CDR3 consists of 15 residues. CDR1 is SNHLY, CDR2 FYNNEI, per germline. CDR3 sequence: CASSPGRGQGNEQYF. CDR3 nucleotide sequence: TGTGCCAGCAGCCCAGGGAGGGGACAGGGGAACGAGCAGTACTTC.

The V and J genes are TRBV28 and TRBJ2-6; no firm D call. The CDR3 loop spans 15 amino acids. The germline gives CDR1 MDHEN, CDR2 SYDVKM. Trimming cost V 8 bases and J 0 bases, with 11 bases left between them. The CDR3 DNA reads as TGTGCCAGCCGCCCGGGTTTCTCTGGGGCCAACGTCCTGACTTTC. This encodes CASRPGFSGANVLTF.

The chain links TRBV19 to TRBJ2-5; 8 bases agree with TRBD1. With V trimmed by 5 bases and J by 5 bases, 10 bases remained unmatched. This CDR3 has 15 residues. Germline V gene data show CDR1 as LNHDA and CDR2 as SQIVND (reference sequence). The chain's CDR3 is CASSERTGLLETQYF. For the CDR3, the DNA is TGTGCCAGTAGTGAGAGGACAGGGTTGTTGGAGACCCAGTACTTC. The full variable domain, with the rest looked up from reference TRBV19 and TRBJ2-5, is DGGITQSPKYLFRKEGQNVTLSCEQNLNHDAMYWYRQDPGQGLRLIYYSQIVNDFQKGDIAEGYSVSREKKESFPLTVTSAQKNPTAFYLCASSERTGLLETQYFGPGTRLLVL.

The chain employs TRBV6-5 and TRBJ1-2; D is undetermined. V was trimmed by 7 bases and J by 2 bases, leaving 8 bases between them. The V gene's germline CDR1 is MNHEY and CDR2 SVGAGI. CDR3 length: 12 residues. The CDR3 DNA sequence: TGTGCCAGCATGGGAGGGAACTATGGCTACACCTTC. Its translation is CASMGGNYGYTF.

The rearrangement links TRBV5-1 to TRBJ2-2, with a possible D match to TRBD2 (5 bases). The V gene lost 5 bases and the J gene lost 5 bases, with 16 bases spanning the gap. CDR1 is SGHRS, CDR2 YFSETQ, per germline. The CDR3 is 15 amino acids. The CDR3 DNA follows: TGCGCCAGCAGAATTAGTGGAGGCGGGACCGGGGAGCTGTTTTTT. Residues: CASRISGGGTGELFF.

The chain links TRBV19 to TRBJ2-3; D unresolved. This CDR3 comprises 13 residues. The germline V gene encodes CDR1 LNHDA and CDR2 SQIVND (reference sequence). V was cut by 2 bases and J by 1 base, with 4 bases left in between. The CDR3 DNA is TGTGCCAGTAGTATAATCGGCACAGATACGCAGTATTTT. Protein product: CASSIIGTDTQYF.

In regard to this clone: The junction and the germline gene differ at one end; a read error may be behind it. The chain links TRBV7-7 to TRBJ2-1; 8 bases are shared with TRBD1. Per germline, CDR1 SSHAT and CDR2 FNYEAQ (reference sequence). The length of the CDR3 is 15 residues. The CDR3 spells CASSLSTDRANEQFF. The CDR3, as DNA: TGTGCTAGCAGCTTAAGTACGGACAGGGCTAATGAGCAGTTCTTC. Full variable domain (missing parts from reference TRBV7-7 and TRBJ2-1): GAGVSQSPRYKVTKRGQDVTLRCDPISSHATLYWYQQALGQGPEFLTYFNYEAQPDKSGLPSDRFSAERPEGSISTLTIQRTEQRDSAMYRCASSLSTDRANEQFFGPGTRLTVL.

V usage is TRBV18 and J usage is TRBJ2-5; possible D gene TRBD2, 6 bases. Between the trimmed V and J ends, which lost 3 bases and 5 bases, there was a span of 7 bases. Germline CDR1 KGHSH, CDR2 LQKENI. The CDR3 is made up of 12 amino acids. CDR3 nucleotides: TGTGCCAGCTCACCGGAGGGGGAGACCCAGTACTTC. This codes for CASSPEGETQYF. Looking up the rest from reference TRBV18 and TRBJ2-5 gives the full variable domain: NAGVMQNPRHLVRRRGQEARLRCSPMKGHSHVYWYRQLPEEGLKFMVYLQKENIIDESGMPKERFSAEFPKEGPSILRIQQVVRGDSAAYFCASSPEGETQYFGPGTRLLVL.

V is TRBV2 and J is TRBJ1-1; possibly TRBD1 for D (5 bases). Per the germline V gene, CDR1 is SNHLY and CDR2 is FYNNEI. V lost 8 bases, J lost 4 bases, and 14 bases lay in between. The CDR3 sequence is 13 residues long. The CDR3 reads CASLITGGTEAFF. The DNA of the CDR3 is TGTGCCAGCCTGATAACGGGGGGCACTGAAGCTTTCTTT.

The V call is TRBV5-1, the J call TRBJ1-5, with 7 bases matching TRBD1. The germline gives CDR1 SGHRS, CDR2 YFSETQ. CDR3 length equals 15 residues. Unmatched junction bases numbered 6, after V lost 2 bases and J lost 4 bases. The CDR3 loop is CASSFSPGQNQPQHF. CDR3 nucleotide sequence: TGCGCCAGCAGCTTTAGCCCGGGACAGAATCAGCCCCAGCATTTT.

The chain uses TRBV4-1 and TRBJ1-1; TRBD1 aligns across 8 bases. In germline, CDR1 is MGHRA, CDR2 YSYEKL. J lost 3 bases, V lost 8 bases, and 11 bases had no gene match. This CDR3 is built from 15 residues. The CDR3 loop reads CASRRWTGIDTEAFF. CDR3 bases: TGCGCCAGCCGACGATGGACAGGGATTGACACTGAAGCTTTCTTT.

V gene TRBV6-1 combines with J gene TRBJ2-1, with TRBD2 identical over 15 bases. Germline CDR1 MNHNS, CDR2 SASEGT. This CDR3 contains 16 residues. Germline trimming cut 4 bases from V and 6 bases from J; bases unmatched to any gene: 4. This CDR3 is CASSGRTSGRGNEQFF. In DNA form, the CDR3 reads TGTGCCAGCAGTGGCAGGACTAGCGGGAGGGGCAATGAGCAGTTCTTC.

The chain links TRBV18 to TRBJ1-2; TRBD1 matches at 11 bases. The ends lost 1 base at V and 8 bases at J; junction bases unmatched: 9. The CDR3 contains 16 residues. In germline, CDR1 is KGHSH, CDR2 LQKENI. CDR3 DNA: TGTGCCAGCTCACCACTCGGACAGGGGGCATCCGGGGGCTACACCTTC. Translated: CASSPLGQGASGGYTF.

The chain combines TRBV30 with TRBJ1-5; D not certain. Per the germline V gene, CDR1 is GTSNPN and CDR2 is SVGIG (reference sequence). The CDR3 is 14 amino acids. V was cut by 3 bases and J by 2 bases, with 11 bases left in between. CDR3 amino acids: CAWSAVLGNQPQHF. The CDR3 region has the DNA TGTGCCTGGAGCGCGGTTCTGGGCAATCAGCCCCAGCATTTT.

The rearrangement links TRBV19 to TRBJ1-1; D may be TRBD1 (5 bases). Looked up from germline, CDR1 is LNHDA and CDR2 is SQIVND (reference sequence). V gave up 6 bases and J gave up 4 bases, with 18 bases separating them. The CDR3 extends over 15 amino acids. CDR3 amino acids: CASSTLRAGGTEAFF. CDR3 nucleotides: TGTGCCAGTAGCACACTCCGGGCCGGGGGCACTGAAGCTTTCTTT.

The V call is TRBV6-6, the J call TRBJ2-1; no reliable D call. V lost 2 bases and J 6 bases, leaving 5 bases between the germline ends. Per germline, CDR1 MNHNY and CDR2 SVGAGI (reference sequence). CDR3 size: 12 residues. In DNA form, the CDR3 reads TGTGCCAGCAGTTACGGCTTCAATGAGCAGTTCTTC. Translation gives CASSYGFNEQFF.

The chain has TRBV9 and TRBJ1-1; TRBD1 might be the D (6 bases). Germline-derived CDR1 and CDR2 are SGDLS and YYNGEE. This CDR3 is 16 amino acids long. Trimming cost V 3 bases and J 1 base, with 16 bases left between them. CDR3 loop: CASSGLEQGTNTEAFF. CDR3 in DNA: TGTGCCAGCAGCGGATTGGAACAGGGAACGAACACTGAAGCTTTCTTT.

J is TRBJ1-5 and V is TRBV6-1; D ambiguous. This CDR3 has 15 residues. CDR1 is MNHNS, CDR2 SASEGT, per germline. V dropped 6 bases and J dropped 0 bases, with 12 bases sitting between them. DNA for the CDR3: TGTGCCAGCAGCCCCGGACTGATTAGCAATCAGCCCCAGCATTTT. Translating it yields CASSPGLISNQPQHF.

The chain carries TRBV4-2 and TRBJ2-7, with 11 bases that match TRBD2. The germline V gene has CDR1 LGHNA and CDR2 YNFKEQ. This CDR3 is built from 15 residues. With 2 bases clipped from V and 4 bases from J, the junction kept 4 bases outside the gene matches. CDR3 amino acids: CASSQTSGGVYEQYF. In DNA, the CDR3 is TGTGCCAGCAGCCAAACTAGCGGGGGAGTGTACGAGCAGTACTTC.

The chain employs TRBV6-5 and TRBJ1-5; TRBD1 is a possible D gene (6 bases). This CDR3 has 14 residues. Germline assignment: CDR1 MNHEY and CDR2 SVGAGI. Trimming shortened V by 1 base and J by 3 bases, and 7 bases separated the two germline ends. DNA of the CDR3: TGTGCCAGCAGTTACTGGGGGCACAATCAGCCCCAGCATTTT. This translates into CASSYWGHNQPQHF.

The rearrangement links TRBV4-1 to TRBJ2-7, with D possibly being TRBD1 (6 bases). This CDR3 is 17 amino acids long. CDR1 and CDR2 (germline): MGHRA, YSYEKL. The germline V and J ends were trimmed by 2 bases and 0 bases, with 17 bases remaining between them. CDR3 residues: CASSQLAFAGDSYEQYF. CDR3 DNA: TGCGCCAGCAGCCAATTAGCGTTTGCAGGGGACTCCTACGAGCAGTACTTC.

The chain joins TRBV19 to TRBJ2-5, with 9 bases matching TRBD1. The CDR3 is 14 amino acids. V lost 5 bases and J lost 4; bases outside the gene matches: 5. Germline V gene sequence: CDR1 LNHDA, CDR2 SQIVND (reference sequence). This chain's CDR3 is CASSLWTGAETQYF. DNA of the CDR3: TGTGCCAGTAGTCTCTGGACAGGGGCAGAGACCCAGTACTTC.

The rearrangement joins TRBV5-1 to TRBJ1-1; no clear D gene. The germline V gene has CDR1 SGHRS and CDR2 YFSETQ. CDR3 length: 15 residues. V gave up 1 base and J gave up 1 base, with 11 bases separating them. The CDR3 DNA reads TGCGCCAGCAGCTTGTCCAGCCGGGAGAACACTGAAGCTTTCTTT. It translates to CASSLSSRENTEAFF.

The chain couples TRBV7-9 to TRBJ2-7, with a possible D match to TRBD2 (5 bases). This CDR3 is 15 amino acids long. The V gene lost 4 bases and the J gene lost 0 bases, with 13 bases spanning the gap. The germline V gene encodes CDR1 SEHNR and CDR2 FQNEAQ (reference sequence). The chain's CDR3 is CASSSPKGVSYEQYF. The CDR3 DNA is TGTGCCAGCAGCTCACCGAAGGGAGTCTCCTACGAGCAGTACTTC.

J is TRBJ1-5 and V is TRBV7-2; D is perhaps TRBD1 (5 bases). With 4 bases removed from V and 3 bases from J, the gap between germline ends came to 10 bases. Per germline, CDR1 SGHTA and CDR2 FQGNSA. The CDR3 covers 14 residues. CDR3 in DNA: TGTGCCAGCAGCTCGGGGGTCTCCAATCAGCCCCAGCATTTT. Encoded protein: CASSSGVSNQPQHF.

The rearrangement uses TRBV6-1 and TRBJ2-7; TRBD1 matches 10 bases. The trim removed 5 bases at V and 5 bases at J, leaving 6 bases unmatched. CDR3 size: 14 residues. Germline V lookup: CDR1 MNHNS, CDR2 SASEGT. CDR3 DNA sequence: TGTGCCAGCAGTAAACGACAGGGGGCCAACGAGCAGTACTTC. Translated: CASSKRQGANEQYF.

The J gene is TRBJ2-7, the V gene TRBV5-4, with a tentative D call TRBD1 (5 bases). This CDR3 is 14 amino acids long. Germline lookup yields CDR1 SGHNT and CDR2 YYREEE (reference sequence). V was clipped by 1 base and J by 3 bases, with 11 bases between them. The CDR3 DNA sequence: TGTGCCAGCAGCTTGAGTAACAGGATCTACGAGCAGTACTTC. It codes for CASSLSNRIYEQYF.

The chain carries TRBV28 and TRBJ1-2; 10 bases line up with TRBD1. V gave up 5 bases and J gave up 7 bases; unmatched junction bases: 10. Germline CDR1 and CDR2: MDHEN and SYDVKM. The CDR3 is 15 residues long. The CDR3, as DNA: TGTGCCAGCAGTCCCCAGACAGGGGGCATAGGTGGCTACACCTTC. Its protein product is CASSPQTGGIGGYTF.

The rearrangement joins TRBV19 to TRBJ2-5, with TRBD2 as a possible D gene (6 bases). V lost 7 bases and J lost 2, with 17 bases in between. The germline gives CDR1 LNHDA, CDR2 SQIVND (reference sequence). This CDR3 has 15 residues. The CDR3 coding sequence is TGTGCCAGTATGTCGACAGCAGGGACTCAAGAGACCCAGTACTTC. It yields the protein CASMSTAGTQETQYF.

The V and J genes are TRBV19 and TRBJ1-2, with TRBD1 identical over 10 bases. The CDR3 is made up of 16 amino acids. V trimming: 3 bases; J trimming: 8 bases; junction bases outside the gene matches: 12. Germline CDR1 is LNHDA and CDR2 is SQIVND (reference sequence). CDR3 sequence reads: CASSIPGQGTGEGYTF. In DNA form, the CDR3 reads TGTGCCAGTAGTATCCCAGGCCAAGGGACAGGGGAAGGCTACACCTTC.

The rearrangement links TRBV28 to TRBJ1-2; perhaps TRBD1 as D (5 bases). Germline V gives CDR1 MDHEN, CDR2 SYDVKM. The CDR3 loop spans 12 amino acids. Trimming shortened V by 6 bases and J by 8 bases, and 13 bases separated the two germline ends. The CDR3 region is CASSPGPRGYTF. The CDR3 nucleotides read TGTGCCAGCAGCCCAGGGCCTAGAGGCTACACCTTC.